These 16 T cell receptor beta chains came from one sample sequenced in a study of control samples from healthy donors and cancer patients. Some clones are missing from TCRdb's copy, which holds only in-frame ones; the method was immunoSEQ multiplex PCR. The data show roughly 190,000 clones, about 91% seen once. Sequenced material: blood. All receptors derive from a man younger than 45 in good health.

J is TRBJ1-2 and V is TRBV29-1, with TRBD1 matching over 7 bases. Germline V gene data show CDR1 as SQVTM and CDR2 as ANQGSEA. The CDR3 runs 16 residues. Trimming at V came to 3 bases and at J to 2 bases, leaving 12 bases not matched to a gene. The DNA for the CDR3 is TGCAGCGTTGACGGCCCAAGACAGGGAAGAAACTATGGCTACACCTTC. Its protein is CSVDGPRQGRNYGYTF.

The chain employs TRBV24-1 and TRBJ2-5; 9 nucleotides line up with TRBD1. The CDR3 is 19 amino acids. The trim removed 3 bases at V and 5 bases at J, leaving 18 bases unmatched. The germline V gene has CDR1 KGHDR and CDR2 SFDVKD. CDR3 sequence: CATSDPTPGQGSWGETQYF. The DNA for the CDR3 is TGTGCCACCAGTGATCCCACCCCGGGACAGGGTTCTTGGGGGGAGACCCAGTACTTC.

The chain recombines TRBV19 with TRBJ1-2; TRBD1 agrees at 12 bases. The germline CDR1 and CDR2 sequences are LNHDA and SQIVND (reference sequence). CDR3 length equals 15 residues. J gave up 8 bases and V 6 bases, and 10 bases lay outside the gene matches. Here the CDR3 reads CASRLPGQGAGGYTF. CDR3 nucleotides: TGTGCCAGTAGGCTTCCGGGACAGGGGGCTGGCGGCTACACCTTC.

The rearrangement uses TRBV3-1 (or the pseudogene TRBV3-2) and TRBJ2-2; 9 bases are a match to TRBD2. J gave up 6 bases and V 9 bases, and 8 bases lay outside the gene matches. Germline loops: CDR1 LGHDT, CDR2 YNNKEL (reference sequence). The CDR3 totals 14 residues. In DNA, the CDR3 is TGTGCCAGTGGACCTAGCGGGGCGGCCGGGGAGCTGTTTTTT. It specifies CASGPSGAAGELFF.

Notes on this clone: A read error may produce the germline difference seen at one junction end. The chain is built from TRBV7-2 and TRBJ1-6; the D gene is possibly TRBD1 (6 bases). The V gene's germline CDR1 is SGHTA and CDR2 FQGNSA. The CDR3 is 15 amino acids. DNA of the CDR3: TGTGCCAGCAGTTTAGGGAGGGGGGGGAATTCACCCCTCCACTTT. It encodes CASSLGRGGNSPLHF.

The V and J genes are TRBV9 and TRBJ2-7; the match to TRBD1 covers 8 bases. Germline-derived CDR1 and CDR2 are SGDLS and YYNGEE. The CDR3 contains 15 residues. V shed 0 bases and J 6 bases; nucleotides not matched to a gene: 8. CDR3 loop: CASSVDRAGGSEQYF. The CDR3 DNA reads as TGTGCCAGCAGCGTAGATCGAGCAGGGGGCAGCGAGCAGTACTTC.

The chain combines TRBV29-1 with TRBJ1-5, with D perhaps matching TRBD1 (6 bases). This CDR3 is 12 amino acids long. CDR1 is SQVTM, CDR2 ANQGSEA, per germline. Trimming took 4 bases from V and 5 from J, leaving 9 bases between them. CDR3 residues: CSVGDIDQPQHF. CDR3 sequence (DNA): TGCAGCGTTGGGGACATCGATCAGCCCCAGCATTTT. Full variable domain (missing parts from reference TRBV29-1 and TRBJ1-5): SAVISQKPSRDICQRGTSLTIQCQVDSQVTMMFWYRQQPGQSLTLIATANQGSEATYESGFVIDKFPISRPNLTFSTLTVSNMSPEDSSIYLCSVGDIDQPQHFGDGTRLSIL.

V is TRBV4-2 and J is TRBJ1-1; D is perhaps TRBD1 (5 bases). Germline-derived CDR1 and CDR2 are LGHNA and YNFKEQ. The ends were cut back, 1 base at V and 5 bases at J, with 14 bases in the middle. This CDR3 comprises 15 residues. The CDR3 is CASSQGAGSGTEAFF. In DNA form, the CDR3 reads TGTGCCAGCAGCCAAGGAGCAGGGTCAGGTACTGAAGCTTTCTTT.

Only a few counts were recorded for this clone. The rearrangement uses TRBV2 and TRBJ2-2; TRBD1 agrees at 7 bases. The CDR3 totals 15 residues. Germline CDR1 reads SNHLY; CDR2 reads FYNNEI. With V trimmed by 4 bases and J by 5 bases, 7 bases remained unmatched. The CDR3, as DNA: TGTGCCAGCAGTGGACTGGGACAGAGGACCGGGGAGCTGTTTTTT. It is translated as CASSGLGQRTGELFF.

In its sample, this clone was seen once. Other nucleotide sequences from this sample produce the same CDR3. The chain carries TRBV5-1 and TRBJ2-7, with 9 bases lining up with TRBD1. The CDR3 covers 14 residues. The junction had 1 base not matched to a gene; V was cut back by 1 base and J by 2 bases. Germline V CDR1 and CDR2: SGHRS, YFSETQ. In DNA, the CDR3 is TGCGCCAGCAGCTTGACAGGGGGCCCCTACGAGCAGTACTTC. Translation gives CASSLTGGPYEQYF.

For the CDR3, the DNA is TGTGCCAGTAGCGAGGACACCCGTCAGCATTTT. This codes for CASSEDTRQHF. The chain uses TRBV19 and TRBJ1-5; D perhaps matches TRBD1 (5 bases). Germline assignment: CDR1 LNHDA and CDR2 SQIVND (reference sequence). V was pared by 6 bases and J by 13 bases, with 13 bases between. This CDR3 spans 11 amino acids.

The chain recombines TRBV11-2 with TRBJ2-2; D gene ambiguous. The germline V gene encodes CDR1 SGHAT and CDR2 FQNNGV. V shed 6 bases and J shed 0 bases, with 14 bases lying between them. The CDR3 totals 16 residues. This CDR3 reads CASRTGLVTNTGELFF. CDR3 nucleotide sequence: TGTGCCAGCAGAACGGGTCTGGTTACGAACACCGGGGAGCTGTTTTTT.

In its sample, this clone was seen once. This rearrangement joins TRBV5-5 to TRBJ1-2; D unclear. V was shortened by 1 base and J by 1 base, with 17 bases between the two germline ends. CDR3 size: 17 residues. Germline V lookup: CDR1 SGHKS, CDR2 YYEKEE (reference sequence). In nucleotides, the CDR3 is TGTGCCAGCAGCTTGACAGACAATTTTTACCTTAACTATGGCTACACCTTC. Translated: CASSLTDNFYLNYGYTF.

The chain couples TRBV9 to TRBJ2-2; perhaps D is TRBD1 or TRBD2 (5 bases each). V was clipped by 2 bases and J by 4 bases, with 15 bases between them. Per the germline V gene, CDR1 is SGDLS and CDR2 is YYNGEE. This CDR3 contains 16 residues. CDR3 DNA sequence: TGTGCCAGCAGCGTCCCCCCCGGGGCGGGCACCGGGGAGCTGTTTTTT. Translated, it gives CASSVPPGAGTGELFF.

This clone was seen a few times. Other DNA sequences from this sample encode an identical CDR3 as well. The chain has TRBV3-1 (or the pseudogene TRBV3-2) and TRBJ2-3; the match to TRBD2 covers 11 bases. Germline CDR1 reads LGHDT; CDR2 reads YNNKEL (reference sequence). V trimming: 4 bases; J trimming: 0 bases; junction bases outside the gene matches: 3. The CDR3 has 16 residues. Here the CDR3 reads CASSLRLAGSTDTQYF. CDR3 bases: TGTGCCAGCAGCCTAAGACTAGCGGGGAGCACAGATACGCAGTATTTT.

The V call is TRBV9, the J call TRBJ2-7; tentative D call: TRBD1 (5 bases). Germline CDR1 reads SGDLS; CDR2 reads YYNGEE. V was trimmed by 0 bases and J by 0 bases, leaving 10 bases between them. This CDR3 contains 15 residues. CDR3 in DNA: TGTGCCAGCAGCGTAGATCAGGGAACCTCCTACGAGCAGTACTTC. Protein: CASSVDQGTSYEQYF.